A selection of T cell receptor beta chains follows, all from one sample in a study of blood T cell repertoires in COVID-19. Some clones are missing from TCRdb's copy, which holds only in-frame ones; the method was immunoSEQ multiplex PCR. The sample lists some 200,000 clones, 70% to 85% occurring once. Sequenced sample: peripheral blood. The origin of the receptors is an elderly woman with acute or convalescent COVID-19. The CDR3 runs from the conserved cysteine through the conserved F or W. The order of the fields is V gene, D gene, J gene, clone size, CDR3 protein, CDR3 DNA. The D gene is left open where the match is weak. Not all rows give a size; the values are once, few, many and, for expanded clones, a class.

v_gene: TRBV2; d_gene: .; j_gene: TRBJ1-6; abundance: .; CDR3aa: CASSGRERNSPLHF; CDR3nt: TGTGCCAGCAGTGGCAGGGAAAGAAATTCACCCCTCCACTTT
v_gene: TRBV7-9; d_gene: .; j_gene: TRBJ2-1; abundance: .; CDR3aa: CASSPPGNEQFF; CDR3nt: TGTGCCAGCAGCCCCCCCGGCAATGAGCAGTTCTTC
v_gene: TRBV7-8; d_gene: TRBD1; j_gene: TRBJ2-1; abundance: .; CDR3aa: CASSPGTGTGNEQFF; CDR3nt: TGTGCCAGCAGCCCTGGGACAGGTACGGGCAATGAGCAGTTCTTC
v_gene: TRBV6-5; d_gene: .; j_gene: TRBJ1-1; abundance: .; CDR3aa: CASATGSVVTEAFF; CDR3nt: TGTGCCAGCGCCACGGGGAGTGTCGTCACTGAAGCTTTCTTT
v_gene: TRBV5-1; d_gene: TRBD2; j_gene: TRBJ2-2; abundance: .; CDR3aa: CASSPGTSGVNTGELFF; CDR3nt: TGCGCCAGCAGCCCAGGGACTAGCGGAGTGAACACCGGGGAGCTGTTTTTT
v_gene: TRBV28; d_gene: TRBD2; j_gene: TRBJ2-3; abundance: .; CDR3aa: CASSLEGLAGGTDTQYF; CDR3nt: TGTGCCAGCAGTCTCGAGGGACTAGCGGGGGGCACAGATACGCAGTATTTT
v_gene: TRBV5-8; d_gene: TRBD1; j_gene: TRBJ2-7; abundance: .; CDR3aa: CASSHEGTGGYEQYF; CDR3nt: TGTGCCAGCAGCCACGAAGGGACAGGGGGCTACGAGCAGTACTTC
v_gene: TRBV25-1; d_gene: TRBD1; j_gene: TRBJ1-2; abundance: few; CDR3aa: CASSERDRGVDYGYTF; CDR3nt: TGTGCCAGCAGTGAACGGGACAGGGGGGTAGACTATGGCTACACCTTC
v_gene: TRBV19; d_gene: .; j_gene: TRBJ1-1; abundance: once; CDR3aa: CASTLQGANTEAFF; CDR3nt: TGTGCCAGTACTTTACAGGGAGCGAACACTGAAGCTTTCTTT
v_gene: TRBV7-2; d_gene: TRBD2; j_gene: TRBJ2-5; abundance: .; CDR3aa: CASSFRTSGGVLPETQYF; CDR3nt: TGTGCCAGCAGCTTCAGAACTAGCGGGGGGGTCCTCCCGGAGACCCAGTACTTC
v_gene: TRBV7-9; d_gene: .; j_gene: TRBJ2-2; abundance: once; CDR3aa: CASSSQAGMTGELFF; CDR3nt: TGTGCCAGCAGCTCCCAAGCAGGGATGACCGGGGAGCTGTTTTTT
v_gene: TRBV7-2; d_gene: .; j_gene: TRBJ1-4; abundance: .; CDR3aa: CASSLASPREGEKLFF; CDR3nt: TGTGCCAGCAGCTTAGCTTCCCCCCGTGAGGGCGAAAAACTGTTTTTT
v_gene: TRBV4-2; d_gene: .; j_gene: TRBJ2-1; abundance: .; CDR3aa: CASSQGTGTRQFF; CDR3nt: TGTGCCAGCAGCCAAGGGACCGGGACTCGACAGTTCTTC
v_gene: TRBV7-8; d_gene: .; j_gene: TRBJ2-7; abundance: .; CDR3aa: CASSLESVRWAHEQYF; CDR3nt: TGTGCCAGCAGCTTAGAATCGGTCAGGTGGGCCCACGAGCAGTACTTC